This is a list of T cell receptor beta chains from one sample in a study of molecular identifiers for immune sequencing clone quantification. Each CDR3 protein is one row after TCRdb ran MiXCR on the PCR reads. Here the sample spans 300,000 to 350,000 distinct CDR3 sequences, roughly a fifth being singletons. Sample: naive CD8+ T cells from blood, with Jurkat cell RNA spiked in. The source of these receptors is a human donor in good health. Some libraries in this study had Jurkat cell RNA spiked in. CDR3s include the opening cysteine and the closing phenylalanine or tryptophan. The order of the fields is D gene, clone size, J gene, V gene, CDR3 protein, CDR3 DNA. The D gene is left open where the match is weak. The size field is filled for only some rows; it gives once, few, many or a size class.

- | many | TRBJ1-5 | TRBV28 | CASSGQTVSNQPQHF | TGTGCCAGCAGTGGACAGACAGTGAGCAATCAGCCCCAGCATTTT
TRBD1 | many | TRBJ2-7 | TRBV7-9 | CASSDPTGAYEQYF | TGTGCCAGCAGCGACCCGACAGGGGCCTACGAGCAGTACTTC
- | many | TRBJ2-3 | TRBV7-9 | CASSQPTDTQYF | TGCGCCAGCAGCCAACCCACAGATACGCAGTATTTT
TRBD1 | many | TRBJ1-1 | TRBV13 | CASSATGGVTEAFF | TGTGCCAGCAGCGCCACAGGGGGCGTCACTGAAGCTTTCTTT
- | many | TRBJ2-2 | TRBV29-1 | CSVWTVNTGELFF | TGCAGCGTATGGACGGTGAACACCGGGGAGCTGTTTTTT
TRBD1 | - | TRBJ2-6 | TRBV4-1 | CASSPGTGGAYSGANVLTF | TGCGCCAGCAGCCCTGGGACAGGGGGTGCTTACTCTGGGGCCAACGTCCTGACTTTC
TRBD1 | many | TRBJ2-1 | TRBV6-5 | CASSYTAGTGFFF | TGTGCCAGCAGTTACACGGCCGGGACAGGGTTTTTCTTC
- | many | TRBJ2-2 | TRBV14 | CASSQANAGELFF | TGTGCCAGCAGCCAAGCTAATGCCGGGGAGCTGTTTTTT
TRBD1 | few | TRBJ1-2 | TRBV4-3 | CASSPRQGTETNYGYTF | TGCGCCAGCAGCCCCAGACAGGGGACAGAGACTAACTATGGCTACACCTTC
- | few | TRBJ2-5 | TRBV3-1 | CASSQPIQETQYF | TGTGCCAGCAGCCAGCCTATCCAAGAGACCCAGTACTTC
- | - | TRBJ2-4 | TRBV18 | CASSPPASVRENIQYF | TGTGCCAGCTCACCACCGGCGTCAGTACGGGAAAACATTCAGTACTTC
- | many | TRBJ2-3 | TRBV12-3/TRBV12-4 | CASSLRVGDTQYF | TGTGCCAGCAGTTTGCGGGTGGGGGATACGCAGTATTTT
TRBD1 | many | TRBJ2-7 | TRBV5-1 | CASSLRQGYDEQYF | TGCGCCAGCAGCCTAAGACAGGGGTACGACGAGCAGTACTTC
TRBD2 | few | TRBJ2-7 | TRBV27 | CASSSTGTTVYEQYF | TGTGCCAGCAGTTCAACCGGGACTACAGTCTACGAGCAGTACTTC
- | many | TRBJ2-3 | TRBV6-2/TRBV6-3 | CASSYAWDTQYF | TGTGCCAGCAGTTACGCCTGGGATACGCAGTATTTT
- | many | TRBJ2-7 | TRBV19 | CASSTSGTGTYEQYF | TGTGCCAGTAGTACCTCCGGGACTGGGACCTACGAGCAGTACTTC
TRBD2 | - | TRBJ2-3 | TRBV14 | CASSQTGLAGFSNTQYF | TGTGCCAGCAGCCAAACGGGACTAGCGGGATTTTCAAATACGCAGTATTTT
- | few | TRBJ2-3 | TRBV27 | CASSLGARVATDTQYF | TGTGCCAGCAGTTTAGGGGCCCGGGTAGCCACAGATACGCAGTATTTT
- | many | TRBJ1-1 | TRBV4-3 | CASSQANFGSTEAFF | TGCGCCAGCAGCCAGGCGAACTTCGGAAGCACTGAAGCTTTCTTT
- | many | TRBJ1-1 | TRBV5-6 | CASSLARGATEAFF | TGTGCCAGCAGTCTGGCGCGGGGAGCCACTGAAGCTTTCTTT
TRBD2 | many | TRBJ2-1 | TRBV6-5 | CASSYGTNNEQFF | TGTGCCAGCAGTTACGGGACTAACAATGAGCAGTTCTTC
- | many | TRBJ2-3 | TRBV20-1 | CSARDGGSGNTQYF | TGCAGTGCTAGAGATGGCGGTAGCGGAAATACGCAGTATTTT
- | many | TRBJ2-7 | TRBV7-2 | CASSPGSAAYEQYF | TGTGCCAGCAGCCCGGGCTCAGCGGCGTACGAGCAGTACTTC